Below, 25 T cell receptor beta chains from the same sample are listed, as sequenced in a study of kidney transplant recipient with SARS-CoV-2 infection. One entry per CDR3 protein results from TCRdb running MiXCR on the reads. The table lists 200,000 to 250,000 distinct CDR3 sequences, around 28% of them singletons. Sequenced here: a blood sample, sampled at baseline and on day 111 from a kidney transplant recipient. All receptors derive from a young adult male patient who had COVID-19 and was a kidney transplant recipient. The graft donor may be the source of some T cells.

The CDR3 DNA is TGCGCCAGCAGCCAAGTATTTCGGGAGACCCAGTACTTC. Translating gives CASSQVFRETQYF. The chain is built from TRBV4-1 and TRBJ2-5; D remains ambiguous. Trimming took off 1 base at V and 5 bases at J, with 8 bases between the two ends. CDR1 and CDR2 from the germline V gene are MGHRA and YSYEKL. CDR3 length: 13 residues.

Worth noting for this clonotype: A read error may explain this, as a much larger clone is one base away. In this CDR3 the conserved last residue, phenylalanine or tryptophan, is missing, so a read error is likely. The chain employs TRBV19 and TRBJ2-7; 10 bases are shared with TRBD1. Germline CDR1 reads LNHDA; CDR2 reads SQIVND (reference sequence). V trimming: 3 bases; J trimming: 3 bases; junction bases outside the gene matches: 8. The CDR3 consists of 16 residues. This CDR3 reads CASSIGPGTGDYEQYL. The DNA for the CDR3 is TGTGCCAGTAGTATTGGCCCCGGGACAGGGGACTACGAGCAGTACCTC.

In the case of this clonotype: Being one base from a much bigger clone, this may be a read error. CDR3 protein: CASSGIIRDGETYGYTF. Here the CDR3 DNA reads TGTGCCAGCAGCGGCATTATCAGAGACGGAGAGACCTATGGCTACACCTTC. V and J are TRBV7-2 and TRBJ1-2, with D unclear. Germline assignment: CDR1 SGHTA and CDR2 FQGNSA. Trimming cost V 5 bases and J 4 bases, with 23 bases left between them. CDR3 length: 17 amino acids.

This clonotype was observed at least ten times. The V and J genes are TRBV7-9 and TRBJ1-5; no definite D call. Germline values: CDR1 SEHNR, CDR2 FQNEAQ (reference sequence). V lost 5 bases to trimming and J lost 4 bases, with 9 bases between them. This CDR3 has 13 amino acids. The CDR3 DNA follows: TGTGCCAGCAGCCGATACGAAAATCAGCCCCAGCATTTT. This encodes CASSRYENQPQHF.

This clonotype showed up many times. The chain has TRBV5-1 and TRBJ1-1, with 8 bases that match TRBD1. Germline CDR1 reads SGHRS; CDR2 reads YFSETQ. The CDR3 runs to 16 residues. V shed 3 bases, J shed 1 base, and the junction held 8 bases outside the gene matches. DNA of the CDR3: TGCGCCAGCAGCTCGGGACAGGTGGATCGGAACACTGAAGCTTTCTTT. It encodes CASSSGQVDRNTEAFF.

The chain carries TRBV6-9 and TRBJ1-2; no clear D gene. Trimming pared 5 bases from V and 4 bases from J, leaving 23 bases between. Per germline, CDR1 MNHGY and CDR2 SVAAGI. The CDR3 consists of 17 residues. CDR3 sequence: CASSVPKPYGKTYGYTF. CDR3 coding DNA: TGTGCCAGCAGTGTCCCGAAGCCTTACGGAAAGACCTATGGCTACACCTTC.

About this clonotype: This may stem from a read error, because a much larger clone lies one nucleotide away. This rearrangement joins TRBV9 to TRBJ1-2; no definite D call. The CDR3 length is 16 residues. CDR1 is SGDLS, CDR2 YYNGEE, per germline. V lost 10 bases, J lost 4 bases, and 26 bases lay in between. CDR3 amino acids: CAGPRMYSRKTYGYTF. In DNA form, the CDR3 reads TGTGCCGGCCCTCGGATGTACTCAAGAAAGACCTATGGCTACACCTTC. The variable domain in full, with the rest retrieved from reference TRBV9 and TRBJ1-2, is DSGVTQTPKHLITATGQRVTLRCSPRSGDLSVYWYQQSLDQGLQFLIQYYNGEERAKGNILERFSAQQFPDLHSELNLSSLELGDSALYFCAGPRMYSRKTYGYTFGSGTRLTVV.

In its sample, this clonotype was seen many times. The chain joins TRBV2 to TRBJ2-1; 11 positions agree with TRBD2. Germline CDR1 and CDR2: SNHLY and FYNNEI. This CDR3 comprises 13 residues. Germline trimming cut 6 bases from V and 9 bases from J; bases unmatched to any gene: 4. CDR3: CASRLAGVSEQFF. In DNA form, the CDR3 reads TGTGCCAGCAGACTAGCGGGAGTTTCTGAGCAGTTCTTC.

This clonotype was seen just once. CDR3 nucleotides: TGTGCCAGCTCACCAGATACGGGACAACTTAATAACTATGGCTACACCTTC. As protein: CASSPDTGQLNNYGYTF. V usage is TRBV18 and J usage is TRBJ1-2; weak D call: TRBD1 (6 bases). The CDR3 runs 17 residues. Germline CDR1 reads KGHSH; CDR2 reads LQKENI. V lost 2 bases, J lost 1 base, and 17 bases lay in between.

On this clonotype itself: This may stem from a read error, because a much larger clone lies one nucleotide away. This chain connects TRBV21-1 to TRBJ2-3; TRBD2, the D gene given by the table, was not confirmed from the DNA. TRBV21-1 is recorded as a pseudogene. The CDR3 has 17 amino acids. This chain's CDR3 is CAGRLDLATVMQDTQYF. In DNA form, the CDR3 reads TGTGCCGGCAGATTAGACCTAGCTACAGTCATGCAAGATACGCAGTATTTT.

In the case of this clonotype: A much larger clone differs from this one at a single base, so this may be a read error. The chain combines TRBV12-3 or TRBV12-4 with TRBJ1-2; no firm D call. The CDR3 is 18 residues long. The V gene lost 5 bases and the J gene lost 4 bases, with 26 bases spanning the gap. CDR3 sequence (DNA): TGTGCCAGCAGTACCAATCCTGGGCAGGACTCTTTTGGCTATGGCTACACCTTC. It translates to CASSTNPGQDSFGYGYTF.

A word on this clonotype: This may arise from a read error, as a much more abundant clone is one base away. This is likely a read error, given that the CDR3 carries no conserved phenylalanine or tryptophan at its end. The CDR3 loop reads CASSRPLVGELFS. The CDR3, as DNA: TGTGCCAGTAGCCGCCCCCTGGTCGGGGAGCTGTTTTCT. This rearrangement joins TRBV19 to TRBJ2-2; D remains unclear. The germline V gene encodes CDR1 LNHDA and CDR2 SQIVND (reference sequence). The length of the CDR3 is 13 residues. Trimming pared 6 bases from V and 7 bases from J, leaving 12 bases between.

This clonotype was recorded many times. The chain links TRBV28 to TRBJ1-5, with 8 bases fitting TRBD1. Germline CDR1 is MDHEN and CDR2 is SYDVKM. The ends lost 2 bases at V and 7 bases at J; junction bases unmatched: 7. The CDR3 length is 15 residues. CDR3 amino acids: CASSLPTGGRQPQHF. The CDR3 DNA reads as TGTGCCAGCAGTTTACCCACAGGGGGTCGACAGCCCCAGCATTTT. The whole variable domain, filled in from reference TRBV28 and TRBJ1-5, reads DVKVTQSSRYLVKRTGEKVFLECVQDMDHENMFWYRQDPGLGLRLIYFSYDVKMKEKGDIPEGYSVSREKKERFSLILESASTNQTSMYLCASSLPTGGRQPQHFGDGTRLSIL.

This clonotype appeared many times. The gene calls are TRBV2 and TRBJ1-2; D gene uncertain. CDR3 length equals 13 residues. V was clipped by 3 bases and J by 2 bases, with 7 bases between them. Germline CDR1 reads SNHLY; CDR2 reads FYNNEI. The DNA of the CDR3 is TGTGCCAGCAGTGAGCAGGAAAACTATGGCTACACCTTC. It translates to CASSEQENYGYTF.

This clonotype was seen at least ten times. This rearrangement joins TRBV29-1 to TRBJ1-4; possible D gene TRBD1, 5 bases. The CDR3 contains 13 residues. The V gene lost 5 bases and the J gene lost 8 bases, with 15 bases spanning the gap. Looked up from germline, CDR1 is SQVTM and CDR2 is ANQGSEA. The CDR3 coding sequence is TGCAGCGTTACCAGGGCCGGAGGGGAAAAACTGTTTTTT. It codes for CSVTRAGGEKLFF.

This clonotype was counted many times. This sequence joins TRBV4-1 and TRBJ2-1; 11 positions match TRBD2. J lost 6 bases, V lost 1 base, and 8 bases had no gene match. The length of the CDR3 is 17 residues. Germline lookup yields CDR1 MGHRA and CDR2 YSYEKL. CDR3 sequence (DNA): TGCGCCAGCAGCCAAGCCCCGACTAGCGGGGCCACCAATGAGCAGTTCTTC. Its translation: CASSQAPTSGATNEQFF.

Many counts were recorded for this clonotype. This chain links TRBV24-1 with TRBJ2-7; a weak D match, TRBD1 (6 bases). Germline V gives CDR1 KGHDR, CDR2 SFDVKD. Trimming pared 7 bases from V and 3 bases from J, leaving 12 bases between. CDR3 length: 13 residues. Written as DNA, the CDR3 is TGTGCCACCAGGGGGGCGGGCAGCTACGAGCAGTACTTC. It encodes CATRGAGSYEQYF.

This clonotype was counted at least ten times. The chain recombines TRBV7-2 with TRBJ1-3; D is uncertain. Germline V CDR1 and CDR2: SGHTA, FQGNSA. V was clipped by 1 base and J by 3 bases, with 7 bases between them. The CDR3 contains 14 residues. CDR3 in amino acids: CASSLGYSGNTIYF. In DNA, the CDR3 is TGTGCCAGCAGCTTAGGGTACAGTGGAAACACCATATATTTT. Looking up the rest from reference TRBV7-2 and TRBJ1-3 gives the full variable domain: GAGVSQSPSNKVTEKGKDVELRCDPISGHTALYWYRQSLGQGLEFLIYFQGNSAPDKSGLPSDRFSAERTGGSVSTLTIQRTQQEDSAVYLCASSLGYSGNTIYFGEGSWLTVV.

This clonotype was counted ten times or more. The chain has TRBV24-1 and TRBJ2-7; D is ambiguous. Deletions cut 4 bases from V and 2 bases from J, with 11 bases between. The CDR3 loop spans 14 amino acids. Germline assignment: CDR1 KGHDR and CDR2 SFDVKD. Written as DNA, the CDR3 is TGTGCCACCAGTGACCCGACATCTCCCTACGAGCAGTACTTC. Its translation: CATSDPTSPYEQYF.

The CDR3 loop reads CASSGGMDRSPYNEQFF. The CDR3 DNA is TGCGCCAGCAGCGGGGGGATGGACAGGAGTCCCTACAATGAGCAGTTCTTC. The chain is built from TRBV5-1 and TRBJ2-1; D possibly corresponds to TRBD1 (7 bases). V was shortened by 4 bases and J by 2 bases, with 19 bases between the two germline ends. The CDR3 is 17 residues long. CDR1 and CDR2 from the germline V gene are SGHRS and YFSETQ.

This clonotype was detected ten times or more. V is TRBV5-4 and J is TRBJ1-1, with 9 bases that match TRBD1. Trimming removed 4 bases from V and 5 bases from J; junction bases left unmatched: 6. CDR3 size: 14 residues. Germline lookup yields CDR1 SGHNT and CDR2 YYREEE (reference sequence). DNA of the CDR3: TGTGCCAGCAGCCCACAGGGGGCGGGAACTGAAGCTTTCTTT. Translated, it gives CASSPQGAGTEAFF. The whole variable domain, filled in from reference TRBV5-4 and TRBJ1-1, reads ETGVTQSPTHLIKTRGQQVTLRCSSQSGHNTVSWYQQALGQGPQFIFQYYREEENGRGNFPPRFSGLQFPNYSSELNVNALELDDSALYLCASSPQGAGTEAFFGQGTRLTVV.

Points on this clonotype: This could be a read error, since a much larger clone is one nucleotide away. The V and J genes are TRBV3-1 and TRBJ2-7; a possible D gene is TRBD2 (6 bases). Trimming took 4 bases from V and 3 from J, leaving 13 bases between them. The germline gives CDR1 LGHDT, CDR2 YNNKEL (reference sequence). This CDR3 spans 14 amino acids. CDR3 in DNA: TGTGCCAGCAGCCCCGCGACGGGAGTCTACGAGCAGTACTTC. Its protein is CASSPATGVYEQYF.

There are many counts of this clonotype. The chain carries TRBV5-6 and TRBJ1-2; D gene ambiguous. V was pared by 7 bases and J by 4 bases, with 23 bases between. The CDR3 consists of 16 residues. Looked up from germline, CDR1 is SGHDT and CDR2 is YYEEEE. The CDR3 region is CASRIINSRKTYGYTF. The CDR3 DNA is TGTGCCAGCCGGATCATCAATAGTCGAAAGACCTATGGCTACACCTTC.

The sample holds one count of this clonotype. A much larger clone differs by one base, so this may be a read error. This sequence joins TRBV21-1 and TRBJ2-3. TRBV21-1 constitutes a pseudogene. CDR3 length: 17 amino acids. CDR3 sequence: CASRLHIAAVMQDTQYF. The DNA of the CDR3 is TGTGCCAGCAGGTTGCATATAGCTGCAGTCATGCAAGATACGCAGTATTTT.

With regard to this clonotype: A much larger clonotype is one base distant, so this may be a read error. The rearrangement uses TRBV30 and TRBJ2-7; D possibly matches TRBD1 or TRBD2 (6 bases each). The length of the CDR3 is 13 residues. V lost 5 bases and J lost 6, with 17 bases in between. Germline assignment: CDR1 GTSNPN and CDR2 SVGIG (reference sequence). The CDR3 coding sequence is TGTGCCTGGCCCCCCACAGGGAGGCTCGAGCAGTACTTC. It is translated as CAWPPTGRLEQYF.